These 16 T cell receptor beta chains were all obtained from the same sample, sequenced in a study of blood T cell repertoires in COVID-19. Here immunoSEQ multiplex PCR was the method, and the copy in TCRdb shows in-frame clones only, minus some. The sample consists of 65,000 to 85,000 clones, about nine tenths of them appearing once. Sequencing was performed on peripheral blood. The receptor set was obtained from a woman between 18 and 29 years old with acute or convalescent COVID-19.

The J gene is TRBJ2-7, the V gene TRBV10-2, with D possibly matching TRBD2 (6 bases). Germline CDR1 and CDR2: WSHSY and SAAADI. V shed 6 bases and J shed 6 bases, with 18 bases lying between them. The CDR3 runs 14 residues. CDR3 loop: CASRAGPPGGEQYF. The CDR3 nucleotides read TGCGCCAGCAGAGCGGGCCCCCCCGGTGGCGAGCAGTACTTC.

The chain couples TRBV23-1 to TRBJ1-6; a weak D match, TRBD1 (5 bases). TRBV23-1 is labeled an ORF, and its function is uncertain. V lost 4 bases to trimming and J lost 9 bases, with 22 bases between them. This CDR3 is built from 17 residues. CDR3 DNA sequence: TGCGCCAGCAGTCCCCCGGACACCCTGGAATGGTGTTCACCCCTCCACTTT. Amino acid sequence: CASSPPDTLEWCSPLHF.

This clone was recorded a few times. The chain uses TRBV29-1 and TRBJ2-1; the match to TRBD2 covers 14 bases. This CDR3 contains 13 residues. Germline V gene sequence: CDR1 SQVTM, CDR2 ANQGSEA. With 6 bases clipped from V and 6 bases from J, the junction kept 1 base outside the gene matches. CDR3 residues: CSVGTSGSNEQFF. CDR3 nucleotides: TGCAGCGTCGGGACTAGCGGGAGCAATGAGCAGTTCTTC.

This clone appeared once. The V and J genes are TRBV19 and TRBJ2-1; TRBD2 aligns across 15 bases. CDR1 is LNHDA, CDR2 SQIVND, per germline (reference sequence). V lost 5 bases to trimming and J lost 8 bases; unmatched junction nucleotides: 4. The CDR3 consists of 15 residues. CDR3: CASSQWTSGRDEQFF. DNA of the CDR3: TGTGCCAGTAGTCAATGGACTAGCGGGAGGGATGAGCAGTTCTTC.

The genes are TRBV29-1 and TRBJ2-3; 9 bases are a match to TRBD1. This CDR3 comprises 12 residues. V trimming: 5 bases; J trimming: 5 bases; junction bases outside the gene matches: 2. From germline, CDR1 is SQVTM and CDR2 ANQGSEA. This chain's CDR3 is CSVWTGVDTQYF. As DNA, the CDR3 is TGCAGCGTTTGGACAGGGGTAGATACGCAGTATTTT.

The gene calls are TRBV3-1 (or the pseudogene TRBV3-2) and TRBJ1-6, with 8 bases identical to TRBD1. V gave up 4 bases and J gave up 12 bases; unmatched junction bases: 11. The CDR3 extends over 15 amino acids. Germline values: CDR1 LGHDT, CDR2 YNNKEL (reference sequence). The CDR3 region is CASSPTKGQVGPLHF. The CDR3 DNA is TGTGCCAGCAGCCCGACCAAGGGACAGGTAGGACCCCTCCACTTT.

A few counts support this clone. The rearrangement joins TRBV18 to TRBJ2-1; 7 bases agree with TRBD1. The trim removed 4 bases at V and 7 bases at J, leaving 4 bases unmatched. CDR3 length equals 13 residues. Germline CDR1 KGHSH, CDR2 LQKENI. The CDR3 sequence is CASSLTGENEQFF. As DNA, the CDR3 is TGTGCCAGCTCACTAACAGGGGAGAATGAGCAGTTCTTC.

The chain combines TRBV12-3 or TRBV12-4 with TRBJ1-2, with D maybe TRBD1 (5 bases). V was cut by 3 bases and J by 8 bases, with 10 bases left in between. CDR3 length: 12 residues. The CDR3, as DNA: TGTGCCAGCAGTTTTTACGGGGGGGGCTACACCTTC. Translation: CASSFYGGGYTF.

V and J are TRBV2 and TRBJ2-2; 10 positions agree with TRBD1. CDR1 is SNHLY, CDR2 FYNNEI, per germline. The V and J ends lost 6 bases and 3 bases, in that order; junction bases with no gene match: 1. CDR3 length: 14 residues. CDR3 DNA sequence: TGTGCCAGCAGGACAGGGGGCCACACCGGGGAGCTGTTTTTT. As protein: CASRTGGHTGELFF.

The chain couples TRBV6-6 to TRBJ1-1; 12 bases are a match to TRBD1. CDR3 length: 15 residues. Looked up from germline, CDR1 is MNHNY and CDR2 is SVGAGI (reference sequence). The junction had 6 bases not matched to a gene; V was cut back by 5 bases and J by 5 bases. The CDR3 sequence: CASSRGTGGRTEAFF. The DNA of the CDR3 is TGTGCCAGCAGTCGAGGGACAGGGGGCAGGACTGAAGCTTTCTTT.

Only one count was recorded for this clone. Other nucleotide sequences in the sample specify the same CDR3. V is TRBV11-3 and J is TRBJ1-1; possible D gene TRBD1, 5 bases. The germline V and J ends were trimmed by 2 bases and 5 bases, with 9 bases remaining between them. The germline V gene encodes CDR1 SGHNT and CDR2 YENEEA. The CDR3 consists of 13 residues. This CDR3 reads CASSLSPGTEAFF. In nucleotides, the CDR3 is TGTGCCAGCAGCTTATCTCCAGGGACTGAAGCTTTCTTT. Using reference TRBV11-3 and TRBJ1-1 for the parts outside the CDR3, the full variable domain is EAGVVQSPRYKIIEKKQPVAFWCNPISGHNTLYWYLQNLGQGPELLIRYENEEAVDDSQLPKDRFSAERLKGVDSTLKIQPAELGDSAVYLCASSLSPGTEAFFGQGTRLTVV.

This chain links TRBV28 with TRBJ1-1, with 8 bases fitting TRBD1. Per germline, CDR1 MDHEN and CDR2 SYDVKM. The CDR3 runs to 15 residues. J lost 3 bases, V lost 5 bases, and 8 bases had no gene match. The CDR3 DNA reads TGTGCCAGCAGTCCCTTGGACAGGGAGCACACTGAAGCTTTCTTT. Translating gives CASSPLDREHTEAFF.

V gene TRBV30 combines with J gene TRBJ1-2; maybe TRBD1 (6 bases). CDR1 is GTSNPN and CDR2 is SVGIG in the germline V gene (reference sequence). Trimming removed 2 bases from V and 0 bases from J, with 13 bases in between. CDR3 length: 15 residues. CDR3 protein: CAWSLPWTANYGYTF. The DNA of the CDR3 is TGTGCCTGGAGTTTGCCCTGGACAGCTAACTATGGCTACACCTTC. The full variable domain, rest sourced from reference TRBV30 and TRBJ1-2, is SQTIHQWPATLVQPVGSPLSLECTVEGTSNPNLYWYRQAAGRGLQLLFYSVGIGQISSEVPQNLSASRPQDRQFILSSKKLLLSDSGFYLCAWSLPWTANYGYTFGSGTRLTVV.

The chain recombines TRBV7-2 with TRBJ1-6; D is unclear. The CDR3 sequence is 15 residues long. CDR1 is SGHTA and CDR2 is FQGNSA in the germline V gene. V shed 3 bases and J shed 7 bases, with 13 bases lying between them. CDR3 in amino acids: CASSFQPGPNSPLHF. The CDR3 region has the DNA TGTGCCAGCAGCTTCCAACCGGGTCCCAATTCACCCCTCCACTTT.

The sample holds a few counts of this clone. V and J are TRBV3-1 (or the pseudogene TRBV3-2) and TRBJ2-7, with 13 bases fitting TRBD2. The CDR3 covers 15 residues. CDR1 and CDR2 (germline): LGHDT, YNNKEL (reference sequence). V shed 2 bases, J shed 4 bases, and the junction held 2 bases outside the gene matches. The CDR3 DNA reads TGTGCCAGCAGCCAACTACTAGCGGGAGGGTACGAGCAGTACTTC. This translates into CASSQLLAGGYEQYF.

The CDR3 DNA follows: TGTGCCAGCAGTGGGGCTAGCGGGGGGCTACGGATCACAGATACGCAGTATTTT. It is translated as CASSGASGGLRITDTQYF. The rearrangement uses TRBV6-1 and TRBJ2-3, with TRBD2 matching over 11 bases. The CDR3 totals 18 residues. CDR1 and CDR2 (germline): MNHNS, SASEGT. V gave up 4 bases and J gave up 2 bases; unmatched junction bases: 11.